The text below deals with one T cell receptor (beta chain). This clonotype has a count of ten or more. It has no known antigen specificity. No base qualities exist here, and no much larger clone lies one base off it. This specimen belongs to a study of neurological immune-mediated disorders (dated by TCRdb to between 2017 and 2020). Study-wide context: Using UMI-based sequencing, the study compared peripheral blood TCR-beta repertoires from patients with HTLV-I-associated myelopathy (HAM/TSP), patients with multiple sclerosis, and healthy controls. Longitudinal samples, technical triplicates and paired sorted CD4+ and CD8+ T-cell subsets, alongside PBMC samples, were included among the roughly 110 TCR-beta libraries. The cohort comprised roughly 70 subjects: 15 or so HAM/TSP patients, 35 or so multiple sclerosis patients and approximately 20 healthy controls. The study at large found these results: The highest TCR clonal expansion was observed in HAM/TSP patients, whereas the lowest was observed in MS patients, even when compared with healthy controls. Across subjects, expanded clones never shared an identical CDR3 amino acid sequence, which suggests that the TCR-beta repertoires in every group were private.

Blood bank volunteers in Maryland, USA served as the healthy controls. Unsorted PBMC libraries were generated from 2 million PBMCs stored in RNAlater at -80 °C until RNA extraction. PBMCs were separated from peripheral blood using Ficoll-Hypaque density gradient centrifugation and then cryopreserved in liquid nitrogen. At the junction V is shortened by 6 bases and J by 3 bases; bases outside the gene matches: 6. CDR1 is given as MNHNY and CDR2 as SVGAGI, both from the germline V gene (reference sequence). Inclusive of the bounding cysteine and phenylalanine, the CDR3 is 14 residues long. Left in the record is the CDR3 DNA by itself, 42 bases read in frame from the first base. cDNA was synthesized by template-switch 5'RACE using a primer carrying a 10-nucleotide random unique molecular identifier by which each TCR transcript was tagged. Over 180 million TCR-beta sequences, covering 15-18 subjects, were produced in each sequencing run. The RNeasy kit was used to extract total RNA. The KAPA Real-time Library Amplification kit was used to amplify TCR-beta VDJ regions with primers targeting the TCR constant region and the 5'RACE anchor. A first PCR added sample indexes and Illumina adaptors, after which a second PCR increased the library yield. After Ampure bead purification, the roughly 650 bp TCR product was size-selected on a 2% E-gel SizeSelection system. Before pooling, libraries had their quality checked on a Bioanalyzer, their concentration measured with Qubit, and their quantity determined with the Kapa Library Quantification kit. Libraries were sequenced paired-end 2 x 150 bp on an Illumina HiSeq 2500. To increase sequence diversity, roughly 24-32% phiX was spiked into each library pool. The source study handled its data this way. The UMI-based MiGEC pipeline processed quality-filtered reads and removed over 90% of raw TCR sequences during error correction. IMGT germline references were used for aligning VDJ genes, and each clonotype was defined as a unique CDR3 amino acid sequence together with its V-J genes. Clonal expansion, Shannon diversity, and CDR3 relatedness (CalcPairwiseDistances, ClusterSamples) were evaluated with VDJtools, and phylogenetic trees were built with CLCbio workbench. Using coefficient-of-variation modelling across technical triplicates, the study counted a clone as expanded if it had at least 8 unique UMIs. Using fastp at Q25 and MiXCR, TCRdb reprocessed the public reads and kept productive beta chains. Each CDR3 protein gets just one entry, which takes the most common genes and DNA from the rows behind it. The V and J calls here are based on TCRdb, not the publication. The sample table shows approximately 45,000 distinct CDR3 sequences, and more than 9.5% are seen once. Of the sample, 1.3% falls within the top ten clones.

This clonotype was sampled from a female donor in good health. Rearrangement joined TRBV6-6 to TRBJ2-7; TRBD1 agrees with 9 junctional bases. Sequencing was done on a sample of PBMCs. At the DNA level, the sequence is TGTGCCAGCAGCCGGTGGGACAGGGTCTACGAGCAGTACTTC. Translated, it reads CASSRWDRVYEQYF.